The 4 T cell receptor beta chains presented below share a single source sample, sequenced in a study of shared clonotypes between healthy human individuals. The naive CD8 subset, CD45RO-negative cells positively selected for CCR7, excluded terminally differentiated effector memory CD45RA+ cells. Clones were read by immunoSEQ multiplex PCR, and TCRdb kept only the in-frame ones, dropping some. There are 550,000 to 600,000 clones in the sample; roughly 98% occur only once, and 0.25% to 0.35% lies in the top ten. The source material was naive CD8+ T cells sorted from blood. These receptors all stem from a man aged 25 to 40 in good health.

The chain links TRBV28 to TRBJ2-7; D possibly uses TRBD1 or TRBD2 (6 bases each). Germline CDR1 reads MDHEN; CDR2 reads SYDVKM. The germline V and J ends were trimmed by 2 bases and 3 bases, with 11 bases remaining between them. This CDR3 region has 14 residues. The CDR3 loop reads CASSLRGEVYEQYF. The CDR3 DNA reads TGTGCCAGCAGTTTAAGGGGGGAGGTCTACGAGCAGTACTTC.

The chain links TRBV11-2 to TRBJ1-1, with 9 positions matching TRBD1. V gave up 5 bases and J gave up 0 bases; unmatched junction bases: 7. The CDR3 is 16 residues long. Germline V CDR1 and CDR2: SGHAT, FQNNGV. The CDR3 sequence is CASSIGQGTMNTEAFF. In DNA, the CDR3 is TGTGCCAGCAGCATCGGACAGGGGACCATGAACACTGAAGCTTTCTTT.

The rearrangement links TRBV29-1 to TRBJ2-7, with 9 bases that match TRBD2. The V segment lost 6 bases and the J segment 4 bases; nucleotides outside the gene matches: 10. Germline V gives CDR1 SQVTM, CDR2 ANQGSEA. The CDR3 is made up of 14 amino acids. The CDR3 is CSVEIAGVLYEQYF. The CDR3 coding sequence is TGCAGCGTCGAAATAGCGGGAGTCTTGTACGAGCAGTACTTC.

The chain is built from TRBV29-1 and TRBJ2-7, with D possibly called TRBD1 or TRBD2 (6 bases each). V lost 6 bases, J lost 3 bases, and 18 bases lay in between. Looked up from germline, CDR1 is SQVTM and CDR2 is ANQGSEA. The CDR3 spans 14 residues. For the CDR3, the DNA is TGCAGCGTAGCCGACGCGGGACAAAACTACGAGCAGTACTTC. Amino acids: CSVADAGQNYEQYF.